Presented here are 30 T cell receptor beta chains from one specimen sequenced in a study of early T cells in non-severe SARS-CoV-2 infection. TCRdb independently ran MiXCR on the 5' RACE reads; one entry per CDR3 protein. The data show tens of thousands of distinct CDR3 sequences, approximately 6.2% seen once. The source material was whole blood. The receptors were gathered from an adult who was a healthcare worker with PCR-confirmed SARS-CoV-2 infection or an uninfected control (not recorded which).

This clonotype was seen repeatedly, ten times or more. The chain has TRBV6-2 or TRBV6-3 and TRBJ1-1; D gene unclear. Germline V gives CDR1 MNHEY, CDR2 SVGEGT. Trimming took 6 bases from V and 4 from J, leaving 18 bases between them. There are 15 residues in the CDR3. The CDR3 bases are TGTGCCAGCAGCCCGAGGGCTCCGAGGAGCACTGAAGCTTTCTTT. It translates to CASSPRAPRSTEAFF.

This clonotype was found many times. The chain links TRBV19 to TRBJ2-2; D not resolved. Germline V gives CDR1 LNHDA, CDR2 SQIVND (reference sequence). Deletions cut 4 bases from V and 3 bases from J, with 12 bases between. This CDR3 contains 15 residues. The CDR3 DNA reads TGTGCCAGTAGTAGGTGGGATACGGACACCGGGGAGCTGTTTTTT. Its protein product is CASSRWDTDTGELFF.

Ten or more counts support this clonotype. This chain links TRBV29-1 with TRBJ1-2, with D unresolved. The V end lost 2 bases, the J end lost 3 bases, and 10 bases lay between the germline ends. The germline V gene encodes CDR1 SQVTM and CDR2 ANQGSEA. The CDR3 is 13 residues long. The CDR3 nucleotides are TGCAGCGTTGAACCGCCGGGATACTATGGCTACACCTTC. It specifies CSVEPPGYYGYTF.

This clonotype has a handful of counts. The rearrangement uses TRBV6-2 or TRBV6-3 and TRBJ2-7; 7 bases are shared with TRBD1. The germline V gene has CDR1 MNHEY and CDR2 SVGEGT. This CDR3 has 17 amino acids. V gave up 5 bases and J gave up 2 bases; unmatched junction bases: 15. CDR3 region: CASSPPDRVRRTYEQYF. The CDR3 DNA follows: TGTGCCAGCAGTCCTCCCGACAGGGTAAGGAGGACCTACGAGCAGTACTTC.

Ten or more counts support this clonotype. This chain uses TRBV5-3 with TRBJ2-1; D gene unclear. TRBV5-3 is known as an ORF, though its function is uncertain. V was trimmed by 2 bases and J by 7 bases, leaving 16 bases between them. The CDR3 is 15 residues long. CDR3 sequence: CARSLSAELGNEQFF. The CDR3 bases are TGTGCCAGAAGCTTATCTGCGGAGTTGGGAAATGAGCAGTTCTTC.

This clonotype was seen at least ten times. The chain carries TRBV6-2 or TRBV6-3 and TRBJ1-5; the D gene is possibly TRBD1 (5 bases). This CDR3 spans 16 amino acids. V lost 10 bases, J lost 1 base, and 20 bases lay in between. Germline-derived CDR1 and CDR2 are MNHEY and SVGEGT. The CDR3 sequence is CATDNGGVKSNQPQHF. The CDR3 DNA sequence: TGTGCCACCGACAACGGGGGGGTGAAAAGCAATCAGCCCCAGCATTTT.

In its sample, this clonotype was seen many times. The gene calls are TRBV7-6 and TRBJ2-7; D is unclear. CDR1 and CDR2 (germline): SGHVS, FNYEAQ. The CDR3 consists of 12 residues. Trimming took off 2 bases at V and 3 bases at J, with 5 bases between the two ends. CDR3 bases: TGTGCCAGCAGCTTACAAAACTACGAGCAGTACTTC. It is translated as CASSLQNYEQYF.

This clonotype occurred many times. The V gene is TRBV20-1, the J gene TRBJ1-6; 9 bases match TRBD1. Germline V CDR1 and CDR2: DFQATT, SNEGSKA (reference sequence). This CDR3 has 15 amino acids. V lost 4 bases to trimming and J lost 7 bases; unmatched junction nucleotides: 8. CDR3 protein: CSATQEGTGNSPLHF. The CDR3 DNA reads as TGCAGTGCTACTCAAGAAGGGACAGGGAATTCACCCCTCCACTTT.

For this clonotype: The germline gene is not matched at one end of the junction; a read error may be the cause. J is TRBJ2-3 and V is TRBV9, with 12 bases matching TRBD2. The germline gives CDR1 SGDLS, CDR2 YYNGEE. The CDR3 spans 19 residues. The CDR3 coding sequence is TGTGCCAGCAGCGTAGCTCCCCACTTGACTAGCGGGGGACCAGATACGAAGTATTTT. The encoded protein is CASSVAPHLTSGGPDTKYF.

At least ten counts were recorded for this clonotype. V and J are TRBV28 and TRBJ2-7; D remains ambiguous. V was clipped by 3 bases and J by 6 bases, with 12 bases between them. The CDR3 loop spans 13 amino acids. Per germline, CDR1 MDHEN and CDR2 SYDVKM. The CDR3 bases are TGTGCCAGCAGTTTTCAGAGGTCCGGCGAGCAGTACTTC. Translation: CASSFQRSGEQYF.

This clonotype was seen ten or more times. The V and J genes are TRBV25-1 and TRBJ1-2; 9 bases are shared with TRBD1. V dropped 6 bases and J dropped 4; count of bases not matched to a gene: 6. CDR1 is MGHDK and CDR2 is SYGVNS in the germline V gene. The CDR3 runs 14 residues. DNA for the CDR3: TGTGCCAGCAGCGGGACAGGGCGTAGCTATGGCTACACCTTC. Its protein is CASSGTGRSYGYTF.

This clonotype has just a few counts. V gene TRBV20-1 combines with J gene TRBJ1-2, with 7 bases aligning to TRBD1. The V and J ends lost 6 bases and 8 bases, in that order; junction bases with no gene match: 9. The CDR3 runs to 12 residues. Germline V gene data show CDR1 as DFQATT and CDR2 as SNEGSKA (reference sequence). The CDR3 nucleotides are TGCAGTGCCGGGCAGGGGGTAGAAGGCTACACCTTC. It encodes CSAGQGVEGYTF.

There are many counts of this clonotype. The J gene is TRBJ1-1, the V gene TRBV15, with 8 bases aligning to TRBD1. J lost 0 bases, V lost 5 bases, and 11 bases had no gene match. This CDR3 comprises 17 residues. Germline CDR1 reads LNHNV; CDR2 reads YYDKDF (reference sequence). For the CDR3, the DNA is TGTGCCACCAGCGGCGTCGACAGGGGAGACATGAACACTGAAGCTTTCTTT. Protein: CATSGVDRGDMNTEAFF.

This clonotype has a count of ten or more. CDR3 in amino acids: CASSLRDIPTQPQHF. As DNA, the CDR3 is TGTGCCAGCAGCTTACGGGATATACCTACACAGCCCCAGCATTTT. This chain links TRBV5-8 with TRBJ1-5; unclear D gene. The CDR3 has 15 amino acids. V was pared by 2 bases and J by 7 bases, with 16 bases between. Germline lookup yields CDR1 SGHTS and CDR2 YDEGEE.

Ten or more counts support this clonotype. This chain uses TRBV19 with TRBJ2-4; 11 positions match TRBD2. With 2 bases clipped from V and 6 bases from J, the junction kept 0 bases outside the gene matches. Germline V CDR1 and CDR2: LNHDA, SQIVND (reference sequence). The CDR3 is 14 residues long. The DNA for the CDR3 is TGTGCCAGTAGTATACTAGCGGGGGGAAACATTCAGTACTTC. Protein sequence: CASSILAGGNIQYF.

The chain is built from TRBV6-1 and TRBJ1-1; D uncertain. V lost 5 bases and J 0 bases, leaving 13 bases between the germline ends. Germline V gene sequence: CDR1 MNHNS, CDR2 SASEGT. The length of the CDR3 is 15 residues. The DNA for the CDR3 is TGTGCCAGCAGTCTTATCCGGGTAGTGAACACTGAAGCTTTCTTT. Translation: CASSLIRVVNTEAFF.

This clonotype was counted at least ten times. This chain links TRBV13 with TRBJ2-7; 11 bases are shared with TRBD2. This CDR3 contains 15 residues. From germline, CDR1 is PRHDT and CDR2 FYEKMQ (reference sequence). V trimming: 5 bases; J trimming: 5 bases; junction bases outside the gene matches: 8. CDR3 region: CASSQPTSGTHEQYF. CDR3 DNA: TGTGCCAGCAGCCAGCCGACTAGCGGGACCCACGAGCAGTACTTC.

This rearrangement joins TRBV6-2 or TRBV6-3 to TRBJ1-3, with 9 bases lining up with TRBD1. Germline CDR1 MNHEY, CDR2 SVGEGT. CDR3 length: 16 amino acids. The junction had 8 bases not matched to a gene; V was cut back by 6 bases and J by 2 bases. CDR3 bases: TGTGCCAGCAGCTCCGGGACAGGGACGGCTGGAAACACCATATATTTT. It translates to CASSSGTGTAGNTIYF.

This clonotype was seen at least ten times. This chain joins TRBV19 and TRBJ1-5; 8 bases line up with TRBD1. CDR1 and CDR2 (germline): LNHDA, SQIVND (reference sequence). The CDR3 is 15 amino acids. V shed 5 bases, J shed 2 bases, and the junction held 5 bases outside the gene matches. In nucleotides, the CDR3 is TGTGCCAGTAGTGGACAGGGAAATCGCAATCAGCCCCAGCATTTT. This gives the protein CASSGQGNRNQPQHF.

A few counts support this clonotype. The chain joins TRBV11-2 to TRBJ2-7; TRBD1 agrees at 8 bases. After removal of 4 bases from V and 2 bases from J, the junction contained 4 bases not matched to a gene. Germline V lookup: CDR1 SGHAT, CDR2 FQNNGV. This CDR3 region has 14 residues. The CDR3 here is CASSSPDRAYEQYF. CDR3 sequence (DNA): TGTGCCAGCAGCTCCCCGGACAGGGCCTACGAGCAGTACTTC.

This clonotype was observed many times. The chain combines TRBV27 with TRBJ2-1, with 8 bases fitting TRBD1. The CDR3 length is 16 residues. V was clipped by 6 bases and J by 0 bases; unmatched bases: 7. The germline V gene has CDR1 MNHEY and CDR2 SMNVEV (reference sequence). This chain's CDR3 is CASRLQGAGSYNEQFF. CDR3 nucleotide sequence: TGTGCCAGCAGGCTTCAGGGGGCAGGCTCCTACAATGAGCAGTTCTTC.

Many counts were recorded for this clonotype. The CDR3 region has the DNA TGTGCCAGCAGCCCCCACGGGATGGGTGGCTACACCTTC. Translated, it gives CASSPHGMGGYTF. V gene TRBV16 combines with J gene TRBJ1-2; D remains ambiguous. V was trimmed by 4 bases and J by 7 bases, leaving 13 bases between them. CDR1 is KGHSY and CDR2 is FQNENV in the germline V gene. CDR3 length: 13 amino acids.

A word on this clonotype: Just one base apart from a much larger clone, this may be a read error. The chain uses TRBV5-1 and TRBJ1-2; D is ambiguous. From germline, CDR1 is SGHRS and CDR2 YFSETQ. This CDR3 has 13 residues. Here the CDR3 reads CASGLVADYGYTF. The CDR3 region has the DNA TGCGCCAGCGGCTTGGTAGCAGACTATGGCTACACCTTC.

This rearrangement joins TRBV19 to TRBJ1-4, with D tentatively TRBD1 (5 bases). This CDR3 spans 19 amino acids. Germline V gene sequence: CDR1 LNHDA, CDR2 SQIVND (reference sequence). V was pared by 0 bases and J by 0 bases, with 17 bases between. In DNA, the CDR3 is TGTGCCAGTAGTATAGACGGGACCGGAGTACTTGCAACTAATGAAAAACTGTTTTTT. It translates to CASSIDGTGVLATNEKLFF.

At least ten counts were recorded for this clonotype. V is TRBV20-1 and J is TRBJ1-5; D gene ambiguous. Trimming pared 5 bases from V and 4 bases from J, leaving 9 bases between. The CDR3 extends over 12 amino acids. Germline V gives CDR1 DFQATT, CDR2 SNEGSKA (reference sequence). CDR3 DNA sequence: TGCAGTGCTCGAATGGCGAATCAGCCCCAGCATTTT. It translates to CSARMANQPQHF.

This sequence joins TRBV24-1 and TRBJ2-1; 11 positions match TRBD2. Looked up from germline, CDR1 is KGHDR and CDR2 is SFDVKD. V lost 3 bases, J lost 2 bases, and 2 bases stayed unmatched. This CDR3 contains 16 residues. The CDR3 here is CATSDRSGGAYNEQFF. CDR3 nucleotide sequence: TGTGCCACCAGTGATCGTAGCGGGGGGGCCTACAATGAGCAGTTCTTC.

This clonotype was counted only a few times. This chain joins TRBV21-1 and TRBJ2-5; TRBD1 is taken as the D call from the table, unchecked against the DNA. TRBV21-1 constitutes a pseudogene. The CDR3 is 15 residues long. The CDR3 DNA follows: TGTGCCAGCAACCCACCCGGGGACACAGAAGAGACCCAGTACTTC. Translated, it gives CASNPPGDTEETQYF.

This chain joins TRBV5-5 and TRBJ2-3; D gene unclear. V was clipped by 0 bases and J by 1 base, with 6 bases between them. The CDR3 length is 14 residues. Germline-derived CDR1 and CDR2 are SGHKS and YYEKEE (reference sequence). CDR3 amino acids: CASSLGGRTDTQYF. The CDR3 coding sequence is TGTGCCAGCAGCTTGGGGGGTCGCACAGATACGCAGTATTTT.

This clonotype was observed many times. The chain recombines TRBV5-4 with TRBJ2-2, with a tentative D call TRBD2 (5 bases). Trimming stripped 5 bases from V and 6 bases from J, with 17 bases between. CDR3 length equals 15 residues. Germline assignment: CDR1 SGHNT and CDR2 YYREEE (reference sequence). The CDR3 DNA reads as TGTGCCAGCAGGGACGGGGTGTTACACCCCGGGGAGCTGTTTTTT. It specifies CASRDGVLHPGELFF.

This clonotype was seen ten or more times. V is TRBV11-2 and J is TRBJ2-1; TRBD1 might be the D (6 bases). V was trimmed by 2 bases and J by 6 bases, leaving 14 bases between them. The CDR3 has 15 residues. Germline loops: CDR1 SGHAT, CDR2 FQNNGV. The CDR3 protein is CASSLHLGGSNEQFF. In DNA form, the CDR3 reads TGTGCCAGCAGCTTACACCTAGGGGGAAGCAATGAGCAGTTCTTC.